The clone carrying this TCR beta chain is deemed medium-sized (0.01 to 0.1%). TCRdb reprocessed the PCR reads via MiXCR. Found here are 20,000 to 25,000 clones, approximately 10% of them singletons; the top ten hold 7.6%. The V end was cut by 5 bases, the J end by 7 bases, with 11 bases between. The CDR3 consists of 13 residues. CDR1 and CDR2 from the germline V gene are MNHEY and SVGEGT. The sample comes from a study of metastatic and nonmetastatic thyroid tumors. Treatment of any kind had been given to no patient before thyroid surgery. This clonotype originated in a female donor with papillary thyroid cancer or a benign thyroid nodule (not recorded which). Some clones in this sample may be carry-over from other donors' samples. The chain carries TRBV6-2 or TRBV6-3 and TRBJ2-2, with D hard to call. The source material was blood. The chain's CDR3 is CASSVQENGELFF. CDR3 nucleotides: TGTGCCAGCAGTGTTCAGGAGAACGGGGAGCTGTTTTTT.